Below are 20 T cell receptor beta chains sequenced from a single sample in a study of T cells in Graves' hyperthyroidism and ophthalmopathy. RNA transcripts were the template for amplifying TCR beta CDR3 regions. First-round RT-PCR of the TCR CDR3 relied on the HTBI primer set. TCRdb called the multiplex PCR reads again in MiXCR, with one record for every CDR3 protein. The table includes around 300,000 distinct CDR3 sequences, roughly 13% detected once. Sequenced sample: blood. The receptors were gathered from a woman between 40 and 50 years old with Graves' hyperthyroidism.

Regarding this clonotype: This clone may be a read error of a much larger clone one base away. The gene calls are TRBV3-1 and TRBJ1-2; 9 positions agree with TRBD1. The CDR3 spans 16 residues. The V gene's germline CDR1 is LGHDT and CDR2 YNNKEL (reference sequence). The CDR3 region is CTSSRSQGALNYGYTF. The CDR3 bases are TGTACCAGCAGCCGATCACAGGGGGCCCTTAACTATGGCTACACCTTC.

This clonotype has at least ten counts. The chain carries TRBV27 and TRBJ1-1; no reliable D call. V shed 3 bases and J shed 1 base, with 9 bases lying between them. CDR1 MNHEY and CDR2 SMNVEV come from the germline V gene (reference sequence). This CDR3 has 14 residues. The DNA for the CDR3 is TGTGCCAGCAGTTTTCGCGGGCCGAACACTGAAGCTTTCTTT. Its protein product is CASSFRGPNTEAFF.

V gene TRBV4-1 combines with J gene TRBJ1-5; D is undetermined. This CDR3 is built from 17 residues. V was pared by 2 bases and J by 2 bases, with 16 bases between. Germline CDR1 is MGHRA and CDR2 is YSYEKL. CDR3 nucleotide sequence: TGCGCCAGCAGCCAACGGTTCCCCGGGAATGGCAATCAGCCCCAGCATTTT. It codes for CASSQRFPGNGNQPQHF.

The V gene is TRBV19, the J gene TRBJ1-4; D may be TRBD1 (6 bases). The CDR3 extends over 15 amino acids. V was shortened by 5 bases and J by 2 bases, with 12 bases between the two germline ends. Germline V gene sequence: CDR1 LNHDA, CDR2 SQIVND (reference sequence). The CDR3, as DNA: TGTGCCAGTAGTTCCGGACAGTACACTAATGAAAAACTGTTTTTT. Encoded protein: CASSSGQYTNEKLFF.

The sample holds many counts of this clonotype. The CDR3 nucleotides read TGTGCCAGCAGCTTACTGCGGGGGGGGTTGAACACTGAAGCTTTCTTT. Its translation: CASSLLRGGLNTEAFF. The gene calls are TRBV13 and TRBJ1-1, with a possible D match to TRBD1 (5 bases). Looked up from germline, CDR1 is PRHDT and CDR2 is FYEKMQ (reference sequence). The V end was cut by 2 bases, the J end by 0 bases, with 13 bases between. The CDR3 runs 16 residues.

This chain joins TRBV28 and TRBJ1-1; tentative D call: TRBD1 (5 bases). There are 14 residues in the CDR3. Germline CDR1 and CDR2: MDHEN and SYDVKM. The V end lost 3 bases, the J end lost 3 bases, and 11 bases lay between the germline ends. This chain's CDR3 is CASSFRVRDTEAFF. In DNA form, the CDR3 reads TGTGCCAGCAGTTTCAGGGTAAGGGACACTGAAGCTTTCTTT.

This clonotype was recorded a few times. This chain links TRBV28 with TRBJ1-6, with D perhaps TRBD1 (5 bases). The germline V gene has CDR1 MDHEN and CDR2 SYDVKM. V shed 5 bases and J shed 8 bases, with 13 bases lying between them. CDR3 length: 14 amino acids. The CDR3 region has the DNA TGTGCCAGCAGTCCCGAGGGACGGGATTCACCCCTCCACTTT. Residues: CASSPEGRDSPLHF.

The CDR3 sequence: CASSPSGLAGGGEQYF. Written as DNA, the CDR3 is TGTGCCAGCAGCCCGTCCGGACTAGCGGGAGGAGGCGAGCAGTACTTC. The rearrangement links TRBV7-9 to TRBJ2-7; 14 bases match TRBD2. The CDR3 has 16 residues. Germline assignment: CDR1 SEHNR and CDR2 FQNEAQ (reference sequence). Trimming cost V 5 bases and J 6 bases; bases outside gene matches: 9.

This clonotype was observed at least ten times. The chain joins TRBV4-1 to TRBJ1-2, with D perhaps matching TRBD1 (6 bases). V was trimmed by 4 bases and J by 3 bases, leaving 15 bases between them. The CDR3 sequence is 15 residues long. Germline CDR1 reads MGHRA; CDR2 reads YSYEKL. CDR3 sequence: CASSPVGTGYYGYTF. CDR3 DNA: TGCGCCAGCAGCCCGGTTGGTACAGGGTACTATGGCTACACCTTC.

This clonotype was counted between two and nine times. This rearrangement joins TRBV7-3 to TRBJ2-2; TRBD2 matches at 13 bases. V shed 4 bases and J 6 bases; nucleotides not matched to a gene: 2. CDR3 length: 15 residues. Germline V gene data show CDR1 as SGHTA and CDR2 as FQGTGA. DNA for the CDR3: TGTGCCAGCAGCTCTGGACTAGCGGGAGCCGGGGAGCTGTTTTTT. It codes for CASSSGLAGAGELFF.

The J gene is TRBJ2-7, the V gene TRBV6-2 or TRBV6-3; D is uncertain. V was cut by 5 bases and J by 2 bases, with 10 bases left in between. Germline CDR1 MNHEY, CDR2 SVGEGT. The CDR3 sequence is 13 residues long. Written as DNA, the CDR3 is TGTGCCAGCAGTAGGACGGAGACCTACGAGCAGTACTTC. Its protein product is CASSRTETYEQYF.

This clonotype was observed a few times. CDR3 residues: CASSLLRAKNIQYF. In DNA form, the CDR3 reads TGTGCCAGCAGTTTATTACGAGCCAAAAACATTCAGTACTTC. This rearrangement joins TRBV12-3 or TRBV12-4 to TRBJ2-4, with no clear D. Trimming left V 2 bases short and J 0 bases short, with 5 bases between. The CDR3 covers 14 residues.

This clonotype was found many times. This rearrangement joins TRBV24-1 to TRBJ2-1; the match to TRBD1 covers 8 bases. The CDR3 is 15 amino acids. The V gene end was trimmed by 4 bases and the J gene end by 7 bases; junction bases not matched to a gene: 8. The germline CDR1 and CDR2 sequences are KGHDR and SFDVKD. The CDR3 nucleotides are TGTGCCACCAGTGACCCGGACAGGGTGGGGAATGAGCAGTTCTTC. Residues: CATSDPDRVGNEQFF.

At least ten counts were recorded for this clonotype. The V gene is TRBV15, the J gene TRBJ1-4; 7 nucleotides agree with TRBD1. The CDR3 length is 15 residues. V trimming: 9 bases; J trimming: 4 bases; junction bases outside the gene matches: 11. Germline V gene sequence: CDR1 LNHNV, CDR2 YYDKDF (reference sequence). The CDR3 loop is CATARDRHYNEKLFF. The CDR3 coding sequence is TGTGCCACGGCTCGGGACAGACATTATAATGAAAAACTGTTTTTT.

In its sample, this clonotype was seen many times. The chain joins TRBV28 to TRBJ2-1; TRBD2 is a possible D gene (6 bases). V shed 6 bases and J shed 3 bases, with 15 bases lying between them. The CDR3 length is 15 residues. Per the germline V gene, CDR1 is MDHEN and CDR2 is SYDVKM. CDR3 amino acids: CASRRLGGGYNEQFF. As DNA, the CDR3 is TGTGCCAGCAGACGGTTGGGGGGTGGCTACAATGAGCAGTTCTTC.

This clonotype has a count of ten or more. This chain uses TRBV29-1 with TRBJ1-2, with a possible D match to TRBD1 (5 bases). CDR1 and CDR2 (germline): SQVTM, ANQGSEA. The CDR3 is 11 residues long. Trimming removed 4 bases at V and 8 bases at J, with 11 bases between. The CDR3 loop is CSVVGTRGYTF. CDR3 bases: TGCAGCGTTGTGGGGACGAGGGGCTACACCTTC.

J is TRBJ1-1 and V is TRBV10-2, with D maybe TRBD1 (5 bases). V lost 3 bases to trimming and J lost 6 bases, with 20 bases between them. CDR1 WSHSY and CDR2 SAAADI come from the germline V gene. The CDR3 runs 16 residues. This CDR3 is CASSDPPAQGASEAFF. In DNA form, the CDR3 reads TGCGCCAGCAGTGACCCACCGGCCCAAGGGGCGTCTGAAGCTTTCTTT.

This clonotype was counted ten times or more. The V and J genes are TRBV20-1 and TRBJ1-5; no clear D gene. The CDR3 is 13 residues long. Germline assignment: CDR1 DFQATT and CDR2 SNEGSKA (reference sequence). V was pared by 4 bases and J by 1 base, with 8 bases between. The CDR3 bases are TGCAGTGCTAACCCGGGGAGCAATCAGCCCCAGCATTTT. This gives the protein CSANPGSNQPQHF.

The DNA for the CDR3 is TGTGCCAGCAGCCAAGGGGCAGGGTTTAACTATGGCTACACCTTC. It translates to CASSQGAGFNYGYTF. V gene TRBV3-1 combines with J gene TRBJ1-2, with D possibly matching TRBD1 (5 bases). The CDR3 loop spans 15 amino acids. CDR1 is LGHDT, CDR2 YNNKEL, per germline (reference sequence). V lost 1 base, J lost 1 base, and 10 bases lay in between.

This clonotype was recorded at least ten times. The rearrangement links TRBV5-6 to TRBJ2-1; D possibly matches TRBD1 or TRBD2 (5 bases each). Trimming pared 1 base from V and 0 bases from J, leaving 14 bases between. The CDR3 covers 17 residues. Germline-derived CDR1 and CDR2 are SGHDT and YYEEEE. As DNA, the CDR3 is TGTGCCAGCAGCTTGTTCGGTGGGGGATCCTCCTACAATGAGCAGTTCTTC. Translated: CASSLFGGGSSYNEQFF.